The present entry profiles one T cell receptor beta chain with its context. Its specificity is not known. This entry is derived from a study of tumor-infiltrating lymphocytes in localized non-small cell lung cancer. As for the study in general: Each patient gave resected tumor and non-adjacent uninvolved lung tissue. Whole-study findings and limits: Compared with uninvolved lung, tumors showed higher T cell infiltration by TCRbeta sequencing. Only some patients had TCR sequencing, depending on available tissue.

Assay used: immunoSEQ multiplex PCR; TCRdb lists only in-frame clones, some missing. The sample lists about 6,700 clones, around 80% occurring once. The V segment lost 4 bases and the J segment 7 bases; nucleotides outside the gene matches: 5. The CDR3 is 14 amino acids. Germline V gives CDR1 LNHDA, CDR2 SQIVND (reference sequence). Sequencing was done on a sample of uninvolved lung tissue not adjacent to the tumor. The clonotype originates from a human donor with non-small cell lung cancer. The genes are TRBV19 and TRBJ2-2, with TRBD1 identical over 8 bases. The CDR3 DNA reads as TGTGCCAGTAGTAAGGACAGGGCAATCGGGGAGCTGTTTTTT. Its protein is CASSKDRAIGELFF.